These T cell receptor beta chains were read from a single sample in a study of vaccination effects on CD4 cells after COVID-19. The antigens these receptors bind are not known. Sequencing used immunoSEQ multiplex PCR; TCRdb keeps in-frame clones, though not all of them. The repertoire holds about 61,000 clones, with more than 80% as singletons. The sequencing used CD4+ T cells from PBMCs cultured with HCoV-229E spike peptides, collected before COVID-19 vaccination. Receptors were obtained from a human donor who received a COVID-19 vaccine. The CDR3 runs from the conserved cysteine through the conserved F or W. A D gene is named only where the DNA matches it firmly. Only some rows state a clone size, as once, few, many or a class for expanded clones.

d_call clone_size cdr3_length j_call v_call cdr3_nt cdr3_aa
- once 15 TRBJ2-2 TRBV6-2/TRBV6-3 TGTGCCAGCAGTTACTCTCGCGGAGACACCGGGGAGCTGTTTTTT CASSYSRGDTGELFF
- - 16 TRBJ1-6 TRBV5-1 TGCGCCAGCAGCTTGGGGATCAGGGAATCTAATTCACCCCTCCACTTT CASSLGIRESNSPLHF
TRBD2 - 16 TRBJ2-1 TRBV27 TGTGCCAGCACCACCCCGGAAGCGGGGTTAAGGGATGAGCAGTTCTTC CASTTPEAGLRDEQFF
- few 17 TRBJ1-3 TRBV18 TGTGCCAGCTCACCACCGCGGGGGAGCGCCCCTGGAAACACCATATATTTT CASSPPRGSAPGNTIYF
- - 15 TRBJ2-3 TRBV2 TGTGCCAGCAGTGAAATTAACAGGGGCACAGATACGCAGTATTTT CASSEINRGTDTQYF
TRBD1 - 15 TRBJ2-2 TRBV5-1 TGCGCCAGCAGCAGGGACAGGGAGTACACCGGGGAGCTGTTTTTT CASSRDREYTGELFF
- once 14 TRBJ1-3 TRBV5-1 TGCGCCAGCAAGGCGGAACCCTCTGGAAACACCATATATTTT CASKAEPSGNTIYF
- - 16 TRBJ1-4 TRBV4-3 TGCGCCAGCAGCCAAGATGCGGGGGGGACTAATGAAAAACTGTTTTTT CASSQDAGGTNEKLFF
- - 15 TRBJ1-6 TRBV19 TGTGCCAGCACCTCAAGACAGTCAGGAGGTTCACCCCTCCACTTT CASTSRQSGGSPLHF
- once 14 TRBJ2-5 TRBV6-1 TGTGCCAGCAGTGACGGGGTGTACCAAGAGACCCAGTACTTC CASSDGVYQETQYF
- once 11 TRBJ2-5 TRBV5-8 TGTGCCAGCAGCTTCTGGGAGACCCAGTACTTC CASSFWETQYF
- - 13 TRBJ1-1 TRBV10-3 TGTGCCAGTCTCGTTAGTCCAGGCACTGAAGCTTTCTTT CASLVSPGTEAFF